Listed here are 8 T cell receptor beta chains from one sample, sequenced in a study of blood T cell repertoires in COVID-19. Only in-frame clones appear in the TCRdb table, and some are missing; sequencing was by immunoSEQ multiplex PCR. The sample lists more than 400,000 clones, 90% occurring once. Sequencing was performed on PBMCs or T cells enriched from blood (not recorded which). All receptors come from a man between 18 and 35 years old who had recovered from COVID-19.

This chain connects TRBV12-3 or TRBV12-4 to TRBJ1-2; no definite D call. Trimming left V 5 bases short and J 4 bases short, with 11 bases between. The CDR3 is made up of 13 amino acids. The CDR3 DNA is TGTGCCAGCAGTGGGCTCCCCTTCTATGGCTACACCTTC. Protein sequence: CASSGLPFYGYTF.

The gene calls are TRBV5-4 and TRBJ2-7, with TRBD1 matching 8 bases. The CDR3 sequence is 15 residues long. Germline CDR1 is SGHNT and CDR2 is YYREEE (reference sequence). J was trimmed by 5 bases and V by 0 bases; bases with no gene match: 7. The CDR3 bases are TGTGCCAGCAGCTTGGCTGCCGGGACAGGCGACGAGCAGTACTTC. It translates to CASSLAAGTGDEQYF.

The chain employs TRBV5-1 and TRBJ1-1; the D gene is possibly TRBD1 (5 bases). CDR3 length equals 14 residues. Germline V gene sequence: CDR1 SGHRS, CDR2 YFSETQ. V was pared by 4 bases and J by 4 bases, with 14 bases between. CDR3 coding DNA: TGCGCCAGCAGCCCGGCTGGGGGGGGCACTGAAGCTTTCTTT. Encoded protein: CASSPAGGGTEAFF.

V and J are TRBV11-2 and TRBJ2-2; 10 bases align to TRBD2. Losses at the gene ends were 5 bases for V and 6 bases for J; bases not matched to a gene: 12. Germline assignment: CDR1 SGHAT and CDR2 FQNNGV. The CDR3 runs 17 residues. Here the CDR3 DNA reads TGTGCCAGCAGCCCCCCGAAGCGGGAGGGCCCCCCCGGGGAGCTGTTTTTT. Its protein product is CASSPPKREGPPGELFF.

A single count supports this clone. The V call is TRBV3-1 (or the pseudogene TRBV3-2), the J call TRBJ1-6; D ambiguous. This CDR3 contains 15 residues. Trimming took 0 bases from V and 8 from J, leaving 11 bases between them. CDR1 and CDR2 from the germline V gene are LGHDT and YNNKEL (reference sequence). The CDR3 DNA is TGTGCCAGCAGCCAAGATATGGCAGATCATTCACCCCTCCACTTT. This codes for CASSQDMADHSPLHF.

The chain carries TRBV18 and TRBJ2-3, with 8 nucleotides matching TRBD2. Germline V gene sequence: CDR1 KGHSH, CDR2 LQKENI. The CDR3 totals 13 residues. J gave up 1 base and V 6 bases, and 0 bases lay outside the gene matches. This CDR3 reads CASSRGGTDTQYF. The DNA for the CDR3 is TGTGCCAGCTCGCGGGGGGGCACAGATACGCAGTATTTT. The variable domain in full, with the rest retrieved from reference TRBV18 and TRBJ2-3, is NAGVMQNPRHLVRRRGQEARLRCSPMKGHSHVYWYRQLPEEGLKFMVYLQKENIIDESGMPKERFSAEFPKEGPSILRIQQVVRGDSAAYFCASSRGGTDTQYFGPGTRLTVL.

The rearrangement uses TRBV13 and TRBJ1-5; the D gene is possibly TRBD1 (6 bases). Germline assignment: CDR1 PRHDT and CDR2 FYEKMQ (reference sequence). V was clipped by 5 bases and J by 4 bases, with 12 bases between them. This CDR3 is 14 amino acids long. CDR3 bases: TGTGCCAGCAGCAAGACAGGCGATAATCAGCCCCAGCATTTT. This sequence encodes CASSKTGDNQPQHF.

J is TRBJ2-2 and V is TRBV27, with 8 bases identical to TRBD2. The V segment lost 2 bases and the J segment 4 bases; nucleotides outside the gene matches: 0. The CDR3 sequence is 14 residues long. Germline CDR1 and CDR2: MNHEY and SMNVEV (reference sequence). CDR3 sequence (DNA): TGTGCCAGCAGTTTAGCGGGGGGCACCGGGGAGCTGTTTTTT. The encoded protein is CASSLAGGTGELFF.